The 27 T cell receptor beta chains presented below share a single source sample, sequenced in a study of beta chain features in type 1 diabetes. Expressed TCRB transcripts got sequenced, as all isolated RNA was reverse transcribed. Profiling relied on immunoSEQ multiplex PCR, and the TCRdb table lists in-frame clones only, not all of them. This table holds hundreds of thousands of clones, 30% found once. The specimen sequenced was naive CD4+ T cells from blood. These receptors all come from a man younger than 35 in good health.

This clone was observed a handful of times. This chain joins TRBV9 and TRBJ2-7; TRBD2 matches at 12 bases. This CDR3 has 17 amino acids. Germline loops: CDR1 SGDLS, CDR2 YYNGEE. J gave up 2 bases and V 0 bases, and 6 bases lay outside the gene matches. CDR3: CASSVGLAGVFAYEQYF. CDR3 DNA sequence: TGTGCCAGCAGCGTAGGACTAGCGGGAGTGTTCGCCTACGAGCAGTACTTC.

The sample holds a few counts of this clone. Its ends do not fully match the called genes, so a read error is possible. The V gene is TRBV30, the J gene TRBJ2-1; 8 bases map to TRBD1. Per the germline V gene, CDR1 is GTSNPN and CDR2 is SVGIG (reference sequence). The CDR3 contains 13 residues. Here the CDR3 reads CAWSPRQGSGVIF. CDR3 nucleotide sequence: TGTGCCTGGAGTCCACGACAGGGGTCGGGAGTGATCTTC. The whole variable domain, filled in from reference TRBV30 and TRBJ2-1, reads SQTIHQWPATLVQPVGSPLSLECTVEGTSNPNLYWYRQAAGRGLQLLFYSVGIGQISSEVPQNLSASRPQDRQFILSSKKLLLSDSGFYLCAWSPRQGSGVIFGPGTRLTVL.

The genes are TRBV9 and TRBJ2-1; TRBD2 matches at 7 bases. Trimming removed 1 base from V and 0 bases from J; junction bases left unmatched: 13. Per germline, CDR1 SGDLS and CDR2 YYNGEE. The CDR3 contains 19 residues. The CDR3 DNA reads TGTGCCAGCAGCGTATCCGTCAGCGGGGCCTCAATCTCCTACAATGAGCAGTTCTTC. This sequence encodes CASSVSVSGASISYNEQFF. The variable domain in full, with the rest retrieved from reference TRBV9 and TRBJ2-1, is DSGVTQTPKHLITATGQRVTLRCSPRSGDLSVYWYQQSLDQGLQFLIQYYNGEERAKGNILERFSAQQFPDLHSELNLSSLELGDSALYFCASSVSVSGASISYNEQFFGPGTRLTVL.

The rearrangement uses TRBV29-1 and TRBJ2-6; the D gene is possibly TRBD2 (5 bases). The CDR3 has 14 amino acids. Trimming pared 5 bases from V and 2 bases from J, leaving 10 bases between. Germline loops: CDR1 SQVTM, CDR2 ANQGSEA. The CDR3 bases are TGCAGCGTTCTCACGGGAACTGGGGCCAACGTCCTGACTTTC. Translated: CSVLTGTGANVLTF.

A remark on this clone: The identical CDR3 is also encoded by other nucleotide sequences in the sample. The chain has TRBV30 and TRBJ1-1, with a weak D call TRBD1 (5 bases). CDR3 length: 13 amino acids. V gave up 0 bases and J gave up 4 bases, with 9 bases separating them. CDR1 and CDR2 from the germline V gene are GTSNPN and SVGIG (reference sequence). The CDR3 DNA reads TGTGCCTGGAGTGTATTGGGGGGCACTGAAGCTTTCTTT. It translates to CAWSVLGGTEAFF.

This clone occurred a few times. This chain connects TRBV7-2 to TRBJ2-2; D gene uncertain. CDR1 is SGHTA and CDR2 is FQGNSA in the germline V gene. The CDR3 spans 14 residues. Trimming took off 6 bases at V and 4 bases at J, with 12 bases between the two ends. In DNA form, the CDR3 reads TGTGCCAGCAGACTACAGACAATCACCGGGGAGCTGTTTTTT. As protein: CASRLQTITGELFF.

CDR3: CASSLAPPTDTQYF. CDR3 coding DNA: TGTGCCAGCAGCTTAGCGCCGCCCACAGATACGCAGTATTTT. This chain uses TRBV7-8 with TRBJ2-3; D uncertain. Looked up from germline, CDR1 is SGHVS and CDR2 is FQNEAQ. Trimming took off 0 bases at V and 2 bases at J, with 6 bases between the two ends. The CDR3 totals 14 residues.

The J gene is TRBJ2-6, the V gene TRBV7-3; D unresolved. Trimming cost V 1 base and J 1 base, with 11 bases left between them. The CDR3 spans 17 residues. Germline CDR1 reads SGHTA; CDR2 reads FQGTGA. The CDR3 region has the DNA TGTGCCAGCAGCTTAAATCTTCTGGCTTCTGGGGCCAACGTCCTGACTTTC. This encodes CASSLNLLASGANVLTF.

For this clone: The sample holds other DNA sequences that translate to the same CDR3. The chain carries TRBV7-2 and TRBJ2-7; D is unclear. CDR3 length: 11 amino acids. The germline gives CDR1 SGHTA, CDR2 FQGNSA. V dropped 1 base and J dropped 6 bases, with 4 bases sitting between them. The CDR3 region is CASSLVSEQYF. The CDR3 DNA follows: TGTGCCAGCAGCTTAGTGTCCGAGCAGTACTTC.

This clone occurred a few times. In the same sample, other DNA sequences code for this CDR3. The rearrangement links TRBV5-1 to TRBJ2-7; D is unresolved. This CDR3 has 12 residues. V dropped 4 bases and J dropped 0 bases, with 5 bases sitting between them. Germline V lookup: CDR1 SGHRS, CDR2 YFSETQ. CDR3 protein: CASSLSSYEQYF. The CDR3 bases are TGCGCCAGCAGCCTCAGCTCCTACGAGCAGTACTTC.

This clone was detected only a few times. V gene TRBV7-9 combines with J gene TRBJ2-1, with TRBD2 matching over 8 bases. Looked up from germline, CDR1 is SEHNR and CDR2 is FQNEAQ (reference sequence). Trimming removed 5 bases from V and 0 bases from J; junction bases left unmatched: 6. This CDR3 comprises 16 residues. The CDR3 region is CASSPTSGPSYNEQFF. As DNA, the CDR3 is TGTGCCAGCAGCCCCACTAGCGGCCCCTCCTACAATGAGCAGTTCTTC.

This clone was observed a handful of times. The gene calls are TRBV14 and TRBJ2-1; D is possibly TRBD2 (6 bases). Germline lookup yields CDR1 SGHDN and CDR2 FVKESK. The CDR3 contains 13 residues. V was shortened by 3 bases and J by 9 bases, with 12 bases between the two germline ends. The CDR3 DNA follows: TGTGCCAGCAGCCAGGGAACTAGCATTGAGCAGTTCTTC. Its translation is CASSQGTSIEQFF. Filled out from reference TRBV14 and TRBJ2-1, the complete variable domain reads EAGVTQFPSHSVIEKGQTVTLRCDPISGHDNLYWYRRVMGKEIKFLLHFVKESKQDESGMPNNRFLAERTGGTYSTLKVQPAELEDSGVYFCASSQGTSIEQFFGPGTRLTVL.

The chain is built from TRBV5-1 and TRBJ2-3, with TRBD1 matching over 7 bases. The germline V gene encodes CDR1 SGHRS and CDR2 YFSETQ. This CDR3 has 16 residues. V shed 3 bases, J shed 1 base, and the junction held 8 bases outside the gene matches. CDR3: CASSSGQVRGTDTQYF. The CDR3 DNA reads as TGCGCCAGCAGCTCTGGACAGGTTAGAGGCACAGATACGCAGTATTTT.

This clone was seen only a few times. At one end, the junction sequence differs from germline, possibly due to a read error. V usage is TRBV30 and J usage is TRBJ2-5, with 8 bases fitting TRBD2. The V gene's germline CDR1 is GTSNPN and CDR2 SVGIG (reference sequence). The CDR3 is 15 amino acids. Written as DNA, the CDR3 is TGTGCCTGGAGTTTAACGGGACTAGGACAAGGGACCCAGTACTTC. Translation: CAWSLTGLGQGTQYF.

CDR3 region: CASQSDRNTGELFF. Here the CDR3 DNA reads TGTGCCAGCCAATCCGACAGGAACACCGGGGAGCTGTTTTTT. The J gene is TRBJ2-2, the V gene TRBV7-9; TRBD1 is a possible D gene (5 bases). With 8 bases removed from V and 1 base from J, the gap between germline ends came to 11 bases. CDR1 and CDR2 from the germline V gene are SEHNR and FQNEAQ (reference sequence). This CDR3 is built from 14 residues.

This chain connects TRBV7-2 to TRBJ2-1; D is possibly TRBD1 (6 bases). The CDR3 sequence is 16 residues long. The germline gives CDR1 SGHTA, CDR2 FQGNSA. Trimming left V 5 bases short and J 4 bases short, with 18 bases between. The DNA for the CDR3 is TGTGCCAGCAGCCCGTTTCTAGGACAGTTGTACAATGAGCAGTTCTTC. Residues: CASSPFLGQLYNEQFF. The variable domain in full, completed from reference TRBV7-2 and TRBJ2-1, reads GAGVSQSPSNKVTEKGKDVELRCDPISGHTALYWYRQSLGQGLEFLIYFQGNSAPDKSGLPSDRFSAERTGGSVSTLTIQRTQQEDSAVYLCASSPFLGQLYNEQFFGPGTRLTVL.

The CDR3 DNA reads as TGTGCCATCAGTCAAACAGGGCCCACGGACACCGGGGAGCTGTTTTTT. This encodes CAISQTGPTDTGELFF. The chain joins TRBV10-3 to TRBJ2-2, with D possibly TRBD1 on 6 matching bases. The V end lost 5 bases, the J end lost 3 bases, and 16 bases lay between the germline ends. Germline loops: CDR1 ENHRY, CDR2 SYGVKD. CDR3 length: 16 amino acids.

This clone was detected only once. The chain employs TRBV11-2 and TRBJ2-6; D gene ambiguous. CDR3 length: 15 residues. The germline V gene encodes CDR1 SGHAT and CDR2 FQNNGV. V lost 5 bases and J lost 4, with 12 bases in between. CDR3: CASSPTAVGANVLTF. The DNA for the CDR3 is TGTGCCAGCAGCCCAACCGCGGTCGGGGCCAACGTCCTGACTTTC.

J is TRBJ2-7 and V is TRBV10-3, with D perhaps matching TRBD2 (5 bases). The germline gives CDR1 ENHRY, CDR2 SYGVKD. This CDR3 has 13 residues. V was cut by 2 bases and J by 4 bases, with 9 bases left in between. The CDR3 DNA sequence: TGTGCCATCAGTGAGCCAGGAGGATACGAGCAGTACTTC. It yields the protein CAISEPGGYEQYF.

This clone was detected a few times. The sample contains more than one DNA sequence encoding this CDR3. CDR3 in amino acids: CAWGRSNQPQHF. Written as DNA, the CDR3 is TGTGCCTGGGGTCGTAGCAATCAGCCCCAGCATTTT. V gene TRBV30 combines with J gene TRBJ1-5; no reliable D call. V was pared by 5 bases and J by 0 bases, with 5 bases between. The CDR3 covers 12 residues. Germline lookup yields CDR1 GTSNPN and CDR2 SVGIG (reference sequence).

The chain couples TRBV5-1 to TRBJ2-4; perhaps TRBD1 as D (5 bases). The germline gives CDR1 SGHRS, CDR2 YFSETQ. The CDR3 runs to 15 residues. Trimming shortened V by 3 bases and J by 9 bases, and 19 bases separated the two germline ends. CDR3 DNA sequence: TGCGCCAGCAGCTCGCAGGACACCCTGAGTGGCATTCAGTACTTC. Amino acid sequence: CASSSQDTLSGIQYF. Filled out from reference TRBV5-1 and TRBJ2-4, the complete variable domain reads KAGVTQTPRYLIKTRGQQVTLSCSPISGHRSVSWYQQTPGQGLQFLFEYFSETQRNKGNFPGRFSGRQFSNSRSEMNVSTLELGDSALYLCASSSQDTLSGIQYFGAGTRLSVL.

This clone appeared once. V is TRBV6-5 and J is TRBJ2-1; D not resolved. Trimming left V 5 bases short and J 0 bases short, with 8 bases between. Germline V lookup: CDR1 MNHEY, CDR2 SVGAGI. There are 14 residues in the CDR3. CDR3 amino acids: CASSGGSSYNEQFF. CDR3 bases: TGTGCCAGCAGTGGCGGTAGCTCCTACAATGAGCAGTTCTTC.

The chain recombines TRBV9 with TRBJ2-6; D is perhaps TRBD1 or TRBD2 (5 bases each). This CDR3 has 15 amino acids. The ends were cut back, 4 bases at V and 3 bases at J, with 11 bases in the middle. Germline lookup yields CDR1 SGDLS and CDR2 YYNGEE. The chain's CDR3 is CASSLRGGGANVLTF. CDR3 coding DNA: TGTGCCAGCAGCCTTCGTGGGGGTGGGGCCAACGTCCTGACTTTC.

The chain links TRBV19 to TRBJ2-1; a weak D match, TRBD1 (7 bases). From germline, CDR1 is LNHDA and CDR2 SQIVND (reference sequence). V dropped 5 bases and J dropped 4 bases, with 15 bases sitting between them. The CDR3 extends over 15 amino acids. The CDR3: CASSARGTAYNEQFF. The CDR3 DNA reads TGTGCCAGTAGTGCCCGGGGGACAGCTTACAATGAGCAGTTCTTC.

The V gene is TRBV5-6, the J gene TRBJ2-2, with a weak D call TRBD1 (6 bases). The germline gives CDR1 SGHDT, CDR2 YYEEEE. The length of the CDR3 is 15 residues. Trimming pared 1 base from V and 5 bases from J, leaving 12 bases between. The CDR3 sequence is CASSLTGLETGELFF. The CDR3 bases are TGTGCCAGCAGCTTGACAGGGTTGGAAACCGGGGAGCTGTTTTTT.

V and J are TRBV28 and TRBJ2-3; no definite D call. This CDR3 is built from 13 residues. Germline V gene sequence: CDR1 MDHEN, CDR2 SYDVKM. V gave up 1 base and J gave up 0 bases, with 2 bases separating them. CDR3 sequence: CASSLFSTDTQYF. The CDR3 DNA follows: TGTGCCAGCAGTTTATTTAGCACAGATACGCAGTATTTT.

CDR3 bases: TGCGCCAGCAGCCAAGGGCGCGGCAGGGCGAACACCGGGGAGCTGTTTTTT. As protein: CASSQGRGRANTGELFF. This chain connects TRBV4-1 to TRBJ2-2, with D possibly TRBD1 on 5 matching bases. Per the germline V gene, CDR1 is MGHRA and CDR2 is YSYEKL. Trimming removed 1 base from V and 0 bases from J, with 12 bases in between. The CDR3 runs 17 residues.